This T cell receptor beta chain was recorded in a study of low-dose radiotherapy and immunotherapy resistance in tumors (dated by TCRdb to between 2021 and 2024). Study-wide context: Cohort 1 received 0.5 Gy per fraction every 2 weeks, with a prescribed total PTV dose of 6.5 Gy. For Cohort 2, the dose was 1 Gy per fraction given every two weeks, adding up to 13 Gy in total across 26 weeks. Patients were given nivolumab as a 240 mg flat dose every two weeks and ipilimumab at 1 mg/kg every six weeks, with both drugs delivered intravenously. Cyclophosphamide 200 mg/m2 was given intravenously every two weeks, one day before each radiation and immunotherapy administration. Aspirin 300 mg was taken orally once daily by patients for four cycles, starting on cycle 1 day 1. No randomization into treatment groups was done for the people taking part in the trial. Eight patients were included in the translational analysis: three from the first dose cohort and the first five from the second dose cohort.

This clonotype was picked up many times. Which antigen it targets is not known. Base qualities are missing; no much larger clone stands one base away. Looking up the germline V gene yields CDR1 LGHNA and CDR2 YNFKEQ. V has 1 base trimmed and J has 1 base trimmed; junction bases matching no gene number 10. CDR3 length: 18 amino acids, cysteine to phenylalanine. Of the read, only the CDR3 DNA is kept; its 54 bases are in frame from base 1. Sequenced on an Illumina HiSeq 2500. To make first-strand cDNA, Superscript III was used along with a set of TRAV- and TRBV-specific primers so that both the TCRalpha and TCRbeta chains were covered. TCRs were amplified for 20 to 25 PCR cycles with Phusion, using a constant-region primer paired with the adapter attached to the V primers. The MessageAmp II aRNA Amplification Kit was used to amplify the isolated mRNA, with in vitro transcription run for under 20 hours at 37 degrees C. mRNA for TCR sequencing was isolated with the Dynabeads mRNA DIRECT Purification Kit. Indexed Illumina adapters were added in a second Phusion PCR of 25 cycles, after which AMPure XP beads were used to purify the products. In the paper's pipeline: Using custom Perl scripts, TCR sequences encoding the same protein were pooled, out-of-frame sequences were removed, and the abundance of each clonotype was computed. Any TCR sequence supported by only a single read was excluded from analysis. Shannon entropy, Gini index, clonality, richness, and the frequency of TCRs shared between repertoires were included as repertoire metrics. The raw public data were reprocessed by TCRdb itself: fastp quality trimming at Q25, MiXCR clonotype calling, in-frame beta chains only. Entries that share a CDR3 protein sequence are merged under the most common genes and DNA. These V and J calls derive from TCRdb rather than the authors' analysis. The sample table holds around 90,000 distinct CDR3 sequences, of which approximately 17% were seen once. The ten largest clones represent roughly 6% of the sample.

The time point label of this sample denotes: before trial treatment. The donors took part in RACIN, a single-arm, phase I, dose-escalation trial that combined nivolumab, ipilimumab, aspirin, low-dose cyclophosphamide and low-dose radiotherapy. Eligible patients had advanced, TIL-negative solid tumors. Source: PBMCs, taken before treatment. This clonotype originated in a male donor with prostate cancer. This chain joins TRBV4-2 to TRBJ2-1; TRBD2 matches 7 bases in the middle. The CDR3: CASSQVGRGSYSYNEQFF. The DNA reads TGTGCCAGCAGCCAAGTCGGTCGCGGGAGTTATTCCTACAATGAGCAGTTCTTC.